These 24 T cell receptor beta chains originate from one sample sequenced in a study of Ad26.COV2.S vaccination and SARS-CoV-2 variants. TCRdb's copy holds only in-frame clones and misses some; the assay was immunoSEQ multiplex PCR. The profile covers hundreds of thousands of clones, with approximately 90% appearing a single time and 6.4% taken by the ten largest. As to treatment: approximately 18 received Ad26.COV2.S at low or high dose, single or two shots; 5 received placebo; per-sample allocation not given. Sample collection was performed on day 63 after the first vaccine or placebo injection. The specimen was peripheral blood, collected in a trial of Ad26.COV2.S vaccine versus placebo. Receptors were obtained from a person aged 18 to 59 who received the Ad26.COV2.S COVID-19 vaccine or a placebo.

The chain has TRBV6-2 or TRBV6-3 and TRBJ1-5; D is unclear. Germline lookup yields CDR1 MNHEY and CDR2 SVGEGT. CDR3 length equals 14 residues. V gave up 2 bases and J gave up 6 bases, with 11 bases separating them. The DNA for the CDR3 is TGTGCCAGCAGTTACGGGAGGGAAAGTCAGCCCCAGCATTTT. This gives the protein CASSYGRESQPQHF.

V is TRBV6-6 and J is TRBJ2-2; TRBD2 might be the D (6 bases). The length of the CDR3 is 16 residues. Per germline, CDR1 MNHNY and CDR2 SVGAGI (reference sequence). V lost 7 bases to trimming and J lost 3 bases, with 18 bases between them. CDR3 loop: CASTPRGRGYTGELFF. CDR3 coding DNA: TGTGCCAGCACCCCACGGGGACGGGGGTACACCGGGGAGCTGTTTTTT.

The rearrangement joins TRBV30 to TRBJ2-7; the D is unclear. Germline values: CDR1 GTSNPN, CDR2 SVGIG (reference sequence). This CDR3 comprises 12 residues. The V end lost 0 bases, the J end lost 6 bases, and 9 bases lay between the germline ends. The CDR3 DNA reads TGTGCCTGGAGTGTAGGCGGTAGCGAGCAGTACTTC. This gives the protein CAWSVGGSEQYF.

The rearrangement joins TRBV6-5 to TRBJ1-5, with 7 nucleotides matching TRBD1. V was pared by 5 bases and J by 4 bases, with 8 bases of the junction left unmatched. CDR1 and CDR2 (germline): MNHEY, SVGAGI. The CDR3 loop spans 15 amino acids. CDR3 sequence reads: CASSRNQGVNQPQHF. CDR3 bases: TGTGCCAGCAGTCGAAATCAGGGGGTTAATCAGCCCCAGCATTTT.

The chain is built from TRBV7-2 and TRBJ1-3; D not resolved. Germline-derived CDR1 and CDR2 are SGHTA and FQGNSA. The CDR3 covers 17 residues. Between the trimmed V and J ends, which lost 2 bases and 2 bases, there was a span of 16 bases. In DNA, the CDR3 is TGTGCCAGCAGCTTACTAGCCCGGGCGGAACCTGGAAACACCATATATTTT. This sequence encodes CASSLLARAEPGNTIYF.

The CDR3 is CASSVGSVYNEQFF. As DNA, the CDR3 is TGTGCCAGTAGTGTGGGGTCGGTCTACAATGAGCAGTTCTTC. The genes are TRBV19 and TRBJ2-1; D is undetermined. V lost 5 bases to trimming and J lost 3 bases, with 11 bases between them. Germline CDR1 LNHDA, CDR2 SQIVND (reference sequence). The CDR3 sequence is 14 residues long.

This chain connects TRBV6-2 or TRBV6-3 to TRBJ1-5; the D is unclear. The CDR3 loop spans 14 amino acids. V lost 2 bases, J lost 6 bases, and 11 bases lay in between. CDR1 MNHEY and CDR2 SVGEGT come from the germline V gene. The CDR3 reads CASSYLNTGQPQHF. CDR3 DNA: TGTGCCAGCAGTTACCTCAACACGGGTCAGCCCCAGCATTTT.

The chain links TRBV28 to TRBJ2-1; possible D gene TRBD2, 6 bases. CDR1 and CDR2 from the germline V gene are MDHEN and SYDVKM. The CDR3 sequence is 13 residues long. The V end was cut by 6 bases, the J end by 4 bases, with 10 bases between. As DNA, the CDR3 is TGTGCCAGCAGCTACGGGGGTTACAATGAGCAGTTCTTC. The encoded protein is CASSYGGYNEQFF.

This sequence joins TRBV4-1 and TRBJ2-2; D perhaps matches TRBD2 (5 bases). The V and J ends lost 0 bases and 7 bases respectively, with 12 bases between them. Germline CDR1 MGHRA, CDR2 YSYEKL. The CDR3 has 15 residues. CDR3 coding DNA: TGCGCCAGCAGCCAAGAAGGCAGAGGAGGCGGGGAGCTGTTTTTT. It encodes CASSQEGRGGGELFF.

The CDR3 reads CASSVWTGRFNSPLHF. As DNA, the CDR3 is TGTGCCAGCAGCGTCTGGACAGGGCGGTTCAATTCACCCCTCCACTTT. This chain uses TRBV5-8 with TRBJ1-6; 8 bases agree with TRBD1. Trimming at V came to 4 bases and at J to 7 bases, leaving 10 bases not matched to a gene. There are 16 residues in the CDR3. CDR1 is SGHTS, CDR2 YDEGEE, per germline.

The chain recombines TRBV30 with TRBJ2-2; 9 positions agree with TRBD1. The CDR3 has 14 residues. The germline gives CDR1 GTSNPN, CDR2 SVGIG (reference sequence). V lost 5 bases and J lost 5; bases outside the gene matches: 6. The CDR3 sequence: CAWGTGGWTGELFF. The DNA for the CDR3 is TGTGCCTGGGGAACAGGGGGCTGGACCGGGGAGCTGTTTTTT.

A single count supports this clone. The chain uses TRBV29-1 and TRBJ2-5; D ambiguous. The CDR3 spans 13 residues. Trimming stripped 6 bases from V and 1 base from J, with 12 bases between. CDR1 is SQVTM, CDR2 ANQGSEA, per germline. The CDR3 sequence: CSVLGLIQETQYF. CDR3 DNA sequence: TGCAGCGTCCTCGGGTTGATCCAAGAGACCCAGTACTTC.

The rearrangement links TRBV10-1 to TRBJ1-3; 7 positions agree with TRBD1. J was trimmed by 4 bases and V by 4 bases; bases with no gene match: 13. CDR1 WNHNN and CDR2 SYGVQD come from the germline V gene (reference sequence). CDR3 size: 17 residues. The CDR3 bases are TGCGCCAGCAGTGTTACTGGTGAGGACAGGCAAGGAAACACCATATATTTT. Residues: CASSVTGEDRQGNTIYF.

The chain recombines TRBV29-1 with TRBJ2-5, with 8 bases lining up with TRBD1. The CDR3 has 12 residues. Trimming removed 6 bases from V and 2 bases from J; junction bases left unmatched: 2. Germline-derived CDR1 and CDR2 are SQVTM and ANQGSEA. This CDR3 reads CSVGQGQETQYF. CDR3 nucleotides: TGCAGCGTCGGACAGGGACAAGAGACCCAGTACTTC. Together with reference TRBV29-1 and TRBJ2-5, the CDR3 gives the full variable domain: SAVISQKPSRDICQRGTSLTIQCQVDSQVTMMFWYRQQPGQSLTLIATANQGSEATYESGFVIDKFPISRPNLTFSTLTVSNMSPEDSSIYLCSVGQGQETQYFGPGTRLLVL.

The chain employs TRBV6-5 and TRBJ2-3; D is uncertain. Germline V gene sequence: CDR1 MNHEY, CDR2 SVGAGI. V lost 6 bases and J 2 bases, leaving 12 bases between the germline ends. The CDR3 contains 14 residues. CDR3 residues: CASSAQDATDTQYF. In DNA form, the CDR3 reads TGTGCCAGCAGCGCCCAAGATGCCACAGATACGCAGTATTTT.

The chain couples TRBV6-5 to TRBJ1-6; D is perhaps TRBD1 (5 bases). This CDR3 region has 14 residues. CDR1 is MNHEY, CDR2 SVGAGI, per germline. The V and J ends lost 4 bases and 7 bases respectively, with 11 bases between them. CDR3: CASSLGRENSPLHF. DNA for the CDR3: TGTGCCAGCAGTTTGGGCAGGGAAAATTCACCCCTCCACTTT.

The gene calls are TRBV18 and TRBJ2-5, with D perhaps TRBD2 (6 bases). Per germline, CDR1 KGHSH and CDR2 LQKENI. The CDR3 is made up of 15 amino acids. V shed 3 bases and J shed 5 bases, with 16 bases lying between them. The CDR3 DNA reads as TGTGCCAGCTCACCGCGGGGCGGCTTAGCGGAGACCCAGTACTTC. The encoded protein is CASSPRGGLAETQYF.

As for this clone: Germline and junction disagree at one end, which may indicate a read error. The J gene is TRBJ2-5, the V gene TRBV28, with 10 bases lining up with TRBD1. Germline assignment: CDR1 MDHEN and CDR2 SYDVKM. The CDR3 sequence is 23 residues long. The CDR3: CASSVWNRRTTPGDRGRGETQYF. Written as DNA, the CDR3 is TGTGCCAGCAGTGTATGGAACCGCCGCACAACCCCCGGCGACAGGGGGCGCGGGGAGACCCAGTACTTC.

The V call is TRBV2, the J call TRBJ1-6; TRBD1 matches at 7 bases. With 4 bases clipped from V and 0 bases from J, the junction kept 12 bases outside the gene matches. The germline V gene has CDR1 SNHLY and CDR2 FYNNEI. The CDR3 has 19 amino acids. The DNA of the CDR3 is TGTGCCAGCAGTGTATATCGCCGGGACAGCAGCTCCTATAATTCACCCCTCCACTTT. It is translated as CASSVYRRDSSSYNSPLHF.

With respect to this clone: Other DNA sequences in the sample encode the same CDR3. This chain connects TRBV5-4 to TRBJ2-2; TRBD2 agrees at 14 bases. CDR3 length: 15 amino acids. V shed 4 bases, J shed 8 bases, and the junction held 4 bases outside the gene matches. Germline V CDR1 and CDR2: SGHNT, YYREEE (reference sequence). Here the CDR3 DNA reads TGTGCCAGCAGCCCCGGACTAGCGGGGGGTGGGGAGCTGTTTTTT. Protein product: CASSPGLAGGGELFF. Supplemented by reference TRBV5-4 and TRBJ2-2, the full variable domain reads ETGVTQSPTHLIKTRGQQVTLRCSSQSGHNTVSWYQQALGQGPQFIFQYYREEENGRGNFPPRFSGLQFPNYSSELNVNALELDDSALYLCASSPGLAGGGELFFGEGSRLTVL.

J is TRBJ1-2 and V is TRBV20-1; D not certain. The CDR3 covers 11 residues. The germline CDR1 and CDR2 sequences are DFQATT and SNEGSKA (reference sequence). Trimming left V 3 bases short and J 8 bases short, with 10 bases between. The CDR3 loop is CSASLSRGYTF. The CDR3 coding sequence is TGCAGTGCTAGTTTATCAAGAGGCTACACCTTC.

This sequence joins TRBV25-1 and TRBJ2-7, with 8 positions matching TRBD2. The CDR3 is 15 residues long. After removal of 2 bases from V and 2 bases from J, the junction contained 5 bases not matched to a gene. CDR1 is MGHDK, CDR2 SYGVNS, per germline. CDR3 in amino acids: CASSEPSGGTYEQYF. The CDR3 DNA reads as TGTGCCAGCAGTGAACCGAGCGGGGGAACCTACGAGCAGTACTTC.

Here the CDR3 reads CASRRGWGYTGELFF. CDR3 nucleotides: TGTGCCAGCAGACGCGGGTGGGGATACACCGGGGAGCTGTTTTTT. This chain joins TRBV25-1 and TRBJ2-2, with D tentatively TRBD2 (5 bases). V lost 6 bases and J 3 bases, leaving 14 bases between the germline ends. The germline V gene encodes CDR1 MGHDK and CDR2 SYGVNS. The CDR3 is 15 residues long.

The chain couples TRBV6-2 or TRBV6-3 to TRBJ2-2; 7 bases map to TRBD1. CDR3 length: 16 residues. V lost 6 bases, J lost 4 bases, and 11 bases stayed unmatched. Germline CDR1 reads MNHEY; CDR2 reads SVGEGT. The CDR3 is CASSLDREWATGELFF. In DNA form, the CDR3 reads TGTGCCAGCAGCCTAGACAGGGAATGGGCCACCGGGGAGCTGTTTTTT.